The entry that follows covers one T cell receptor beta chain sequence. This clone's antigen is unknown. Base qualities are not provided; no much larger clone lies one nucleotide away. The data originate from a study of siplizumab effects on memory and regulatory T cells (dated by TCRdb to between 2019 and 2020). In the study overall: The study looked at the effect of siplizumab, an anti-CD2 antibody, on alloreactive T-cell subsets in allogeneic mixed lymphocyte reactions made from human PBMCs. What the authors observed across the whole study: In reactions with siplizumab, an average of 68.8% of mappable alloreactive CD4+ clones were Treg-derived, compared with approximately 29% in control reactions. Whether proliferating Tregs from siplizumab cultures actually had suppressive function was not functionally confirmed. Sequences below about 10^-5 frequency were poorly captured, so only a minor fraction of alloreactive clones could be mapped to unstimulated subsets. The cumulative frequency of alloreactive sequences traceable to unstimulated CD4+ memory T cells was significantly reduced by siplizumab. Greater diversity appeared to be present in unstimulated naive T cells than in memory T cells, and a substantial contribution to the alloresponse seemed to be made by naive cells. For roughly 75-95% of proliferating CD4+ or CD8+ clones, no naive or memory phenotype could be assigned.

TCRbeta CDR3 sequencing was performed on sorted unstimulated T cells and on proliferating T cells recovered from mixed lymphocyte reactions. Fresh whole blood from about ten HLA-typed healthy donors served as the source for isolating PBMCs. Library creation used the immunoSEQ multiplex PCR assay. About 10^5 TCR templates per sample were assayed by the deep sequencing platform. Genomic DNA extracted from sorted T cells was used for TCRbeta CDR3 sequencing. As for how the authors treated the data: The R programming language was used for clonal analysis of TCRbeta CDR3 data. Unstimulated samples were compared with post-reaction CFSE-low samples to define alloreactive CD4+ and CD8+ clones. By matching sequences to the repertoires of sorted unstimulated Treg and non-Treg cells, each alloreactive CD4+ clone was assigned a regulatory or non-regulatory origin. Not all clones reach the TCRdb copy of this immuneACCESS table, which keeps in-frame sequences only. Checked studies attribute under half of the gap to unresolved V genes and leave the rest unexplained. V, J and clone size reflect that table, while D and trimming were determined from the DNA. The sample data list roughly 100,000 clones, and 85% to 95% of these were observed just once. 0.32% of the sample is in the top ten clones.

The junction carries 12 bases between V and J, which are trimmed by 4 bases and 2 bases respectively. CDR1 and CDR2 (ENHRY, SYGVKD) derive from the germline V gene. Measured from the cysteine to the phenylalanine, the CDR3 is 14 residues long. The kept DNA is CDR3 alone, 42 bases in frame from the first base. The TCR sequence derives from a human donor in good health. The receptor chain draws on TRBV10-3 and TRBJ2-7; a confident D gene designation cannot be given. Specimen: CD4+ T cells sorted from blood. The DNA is TGTGCCATCAGTGGAACGAGGAATACCTACGAGCAGTACTTC. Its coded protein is CAISGTRNTYEQYF.